This T cell receptor (beta chain) was observed in a study of T cell responses to AZD1222 COVID-19 vaccine. Regarding this clone: Antigen: not known.

The CDR3 is 17 amino acids. Trimming cost V 1 base and J 2 bases; bases outside gene matches: 7. Germline lookup yields CDR1 SGHNT and CDR2 YENEEA. Here immunoSEQ multiplex PCR was the method, and the copy in TCRdb shows in-frame clones only, minus some. The table shows roughly 46,000 clones, with more than 70% occurring only once. Points from the study as a whole: Only a handful of AZD1222 recipients were seropositive at baseline.

The chain couples TRBV11-3 to TRBJ2-3; 9 bases match TRBD2. The sequenced sample was peripheral blood, obtained 28 days after the second AZD1222 dose. This clonotype originated in an adult who received the AZD1222 COVID-19 vaccine. The DNA of the CDR3 is TGTGCCAGCAGCTTAGGGGTAGCGGGAGATTCCACAGATACGCAGTATTTT. Its translation: CASSLGVAGDSTDTQYF.